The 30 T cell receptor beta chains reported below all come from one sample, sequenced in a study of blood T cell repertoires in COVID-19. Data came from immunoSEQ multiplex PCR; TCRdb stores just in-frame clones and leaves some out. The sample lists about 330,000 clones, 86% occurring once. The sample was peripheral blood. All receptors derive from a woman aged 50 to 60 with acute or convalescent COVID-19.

The CDR3 loop is CASSLGGLGIQYF. The CDR3 DNA sequence: TGTGCCAGCAGCTTAGGAGGGCTGGGCATTCAGTACTTC. The V gene is TRBV7-2, the J gene TRBJ2-4, with D perhaps TRBD2 (5 bases). There are 13 residues in the CDR3. V gave up 1 base and J gave up 9 bases, with 10 bases separating them. Germline values: CDR1 SGHTA, CDR2 FQGNSA.

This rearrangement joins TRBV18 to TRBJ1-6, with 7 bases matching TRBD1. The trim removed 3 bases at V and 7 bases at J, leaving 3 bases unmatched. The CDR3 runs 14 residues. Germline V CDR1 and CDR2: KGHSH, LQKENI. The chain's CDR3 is CASSPTGKNSPLHF. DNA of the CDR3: TGTGCCAGCTCACCGACAGGGAAGAATTCACCCCTCCACTTT.

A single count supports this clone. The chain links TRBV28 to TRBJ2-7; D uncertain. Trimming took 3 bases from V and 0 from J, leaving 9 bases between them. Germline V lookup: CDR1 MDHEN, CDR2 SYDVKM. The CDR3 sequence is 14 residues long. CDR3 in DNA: TGTGCCAGCAGTTTTCTGGGCCGCTCCTACGAGCAGTACTTC. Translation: CASSFLGRSYEQYF.

Written as DNA, the CDR3 is TGTGCCAGTAGTTCAGGACAGGCGTCCTACGAGCAGTACTTC. It translates to CASSSGQASYEQYF. The V and J genes are TRBV19 and TRBJ2-7, with 7 bases aligning to TRBD1. The CDR3 sequence is 14 residues long. V was pared by 5 bases and J by 1 base, with 5 bases of the junction left unmatched. CDR1 is LNHDA and CDR2 is SQIVND in the germline V gene (reference sequence).

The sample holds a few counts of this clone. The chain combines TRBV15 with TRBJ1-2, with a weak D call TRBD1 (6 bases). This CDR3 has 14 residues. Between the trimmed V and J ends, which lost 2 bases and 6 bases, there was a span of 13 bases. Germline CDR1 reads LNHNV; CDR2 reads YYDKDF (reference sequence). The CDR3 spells CATSRQGRGDGYTF. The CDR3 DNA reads TGTGCCACCAGCAGACAGGGGCGCGGCGATGGCTACACCTTC.

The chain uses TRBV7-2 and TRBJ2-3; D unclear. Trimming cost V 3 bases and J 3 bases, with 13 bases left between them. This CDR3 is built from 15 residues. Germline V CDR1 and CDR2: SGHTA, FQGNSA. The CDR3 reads CASSFLARGTDTQYF. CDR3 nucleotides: TGTGCCAGCAGCTTCCTCGCTAGAGGAACAGATACGCAGTATTTT.

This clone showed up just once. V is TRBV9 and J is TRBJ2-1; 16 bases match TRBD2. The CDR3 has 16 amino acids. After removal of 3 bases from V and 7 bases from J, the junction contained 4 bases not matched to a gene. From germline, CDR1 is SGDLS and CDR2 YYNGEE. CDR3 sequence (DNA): TGTGCCAGCAGCGCCGGGACTAGCGGGAGGGTGAATGAGCAGTTCTTC. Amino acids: CASSAGTSGRVNEQFF.

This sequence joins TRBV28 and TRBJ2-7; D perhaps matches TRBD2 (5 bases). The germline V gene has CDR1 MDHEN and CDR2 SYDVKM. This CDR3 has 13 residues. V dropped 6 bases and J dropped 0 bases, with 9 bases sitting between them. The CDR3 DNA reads TGTGCCAGCAGCAGAGGGCTCTCCTACGAGCAGTACTTC. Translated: CASSRGLSYEQYF.

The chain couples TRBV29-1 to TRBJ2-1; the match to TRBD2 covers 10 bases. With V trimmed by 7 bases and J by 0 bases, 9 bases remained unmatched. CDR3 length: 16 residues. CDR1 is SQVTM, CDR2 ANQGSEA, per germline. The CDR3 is CSAAGPSGSSYNEQFF. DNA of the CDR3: TGCAGCGCCGCAGGGCCTAGCGGGAGCTCCTACAATGAGCAGTTCTTC.

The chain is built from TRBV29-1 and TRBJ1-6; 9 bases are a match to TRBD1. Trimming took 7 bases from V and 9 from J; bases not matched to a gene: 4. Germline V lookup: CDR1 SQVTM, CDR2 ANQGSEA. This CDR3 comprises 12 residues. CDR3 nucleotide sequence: TGCAGCGCGGGACAGGGCTGTTCACCCCTCCACTTT. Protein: CSAGQGCSPLHF.

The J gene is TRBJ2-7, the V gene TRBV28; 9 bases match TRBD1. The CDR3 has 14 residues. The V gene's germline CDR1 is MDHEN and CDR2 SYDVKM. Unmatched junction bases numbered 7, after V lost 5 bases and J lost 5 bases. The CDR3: CASSQMDRGNEQYF. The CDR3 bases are TGTGCCAGCAGTCAGATGGACAGGGGCAACGAGCAGTACTTC.

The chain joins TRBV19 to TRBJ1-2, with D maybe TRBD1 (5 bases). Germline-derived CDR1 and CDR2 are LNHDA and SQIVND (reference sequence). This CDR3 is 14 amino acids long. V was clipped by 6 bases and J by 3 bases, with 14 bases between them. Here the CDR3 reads CASRRGREYYGYTF. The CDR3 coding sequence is TGTGCCAGTAGGAGGGGACGGGAGTACTATGGCTACACCTTC.

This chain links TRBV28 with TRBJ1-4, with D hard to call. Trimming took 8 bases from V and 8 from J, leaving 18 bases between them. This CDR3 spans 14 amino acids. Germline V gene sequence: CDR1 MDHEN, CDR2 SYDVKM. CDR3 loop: CASFGRGLGEKLFF. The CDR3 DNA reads TGTGCCAGCTTTGGACGAGGGCTCGGCGAAAAACTGTTTTTT.

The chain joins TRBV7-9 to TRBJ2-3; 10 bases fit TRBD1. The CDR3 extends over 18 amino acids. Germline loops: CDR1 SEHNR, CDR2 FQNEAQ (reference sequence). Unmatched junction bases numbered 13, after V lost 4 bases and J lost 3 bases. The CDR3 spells CASSWTASGTGETDTQYF. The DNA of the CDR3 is TGTGCCAGCAGCTGGACCGCGTCGGGGACAGGGGAAACAGATACGCAGTATTTT. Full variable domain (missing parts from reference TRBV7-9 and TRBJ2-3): DTGVSQNPRHKITKRGQNVTFRCDPISEHNRLYWYRQTLGQGPEFLTYFQNEAQLEKSRLLSDRFSAERPKGSFSTLEIQRTEQGDSAMYLCASSWTASGTGETDTQYFGPGTRLTVL.

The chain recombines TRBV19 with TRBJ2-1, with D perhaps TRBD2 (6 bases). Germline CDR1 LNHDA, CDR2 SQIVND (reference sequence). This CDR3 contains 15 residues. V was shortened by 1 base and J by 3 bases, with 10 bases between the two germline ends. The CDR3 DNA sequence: TGTGCCAGTAGTATAGGAGCGGGCCACTACAATGAGCAGTTCTTC. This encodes CASSIGAGHYNEQFF.

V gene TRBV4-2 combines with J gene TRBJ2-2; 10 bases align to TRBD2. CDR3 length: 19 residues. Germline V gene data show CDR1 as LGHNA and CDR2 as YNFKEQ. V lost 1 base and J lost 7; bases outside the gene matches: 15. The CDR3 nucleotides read TGTGCCAGCAGCCAAGCGGCGGGGACTAGCGCGATTACTCGCGGGGAGCTGTTTTTT. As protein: CASSQAAGTSAITRGELFF.

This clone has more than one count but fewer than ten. CDR3 sequence: CASSLNSGTRNTEAFF. For the CDR3, the DNA is TGTGCCAGCAGCTTAAATTCCGGGACACGGAACACTGAAGCTTTCTTT. The chain joins TRBV7-8 to TRBJ1-1; perhaps TRBD1 as D (6 bases). The germline gives CDR1 SGHVS, CDR2 FQNEAQ. The V and J ends lost 2 bases and 1 base respectively, with 14 bases between them. The CDR3 has 16 amino acids.

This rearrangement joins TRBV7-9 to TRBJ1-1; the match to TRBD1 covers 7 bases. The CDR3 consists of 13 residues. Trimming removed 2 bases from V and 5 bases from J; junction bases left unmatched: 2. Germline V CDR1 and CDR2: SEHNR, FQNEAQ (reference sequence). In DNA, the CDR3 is TGTGCCAGCAGCTTACAGGGGGGAACTGAAGCTTTCTTT. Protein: CASSLQGGTEAFF. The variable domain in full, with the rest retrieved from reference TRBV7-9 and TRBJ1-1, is DTGVSQNPRHKITKRGQNVTFRCDPISEHNRLYWYRQTLGQGPEFLTYFQNEAQLEKSRLLSDRFSAERPKGSFSTLEIQRTEQGDSAMYLCASSLQGGTEAFFGQGTRLTVV.

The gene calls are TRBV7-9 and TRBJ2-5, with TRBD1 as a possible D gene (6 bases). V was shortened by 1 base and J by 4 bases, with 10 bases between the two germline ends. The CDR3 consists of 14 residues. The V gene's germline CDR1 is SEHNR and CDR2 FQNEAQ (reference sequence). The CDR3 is CASSLVGRGETQYF. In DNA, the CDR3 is TGTGCCAGCAGCTTAGTTGGCAGGGGAGAGACCCAGTACTTC. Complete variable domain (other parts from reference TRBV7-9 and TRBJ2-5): DTGVSQNPRHKITKRGQNVTFRCDPISEHNRLYWYRQTLGQGPEFLTYFQNEAQLEKSRLLSDRFSAERPKGSFSTLEIQRTEQGDSAMYLCASSLVGRGETQYFGPGTRLLVL.

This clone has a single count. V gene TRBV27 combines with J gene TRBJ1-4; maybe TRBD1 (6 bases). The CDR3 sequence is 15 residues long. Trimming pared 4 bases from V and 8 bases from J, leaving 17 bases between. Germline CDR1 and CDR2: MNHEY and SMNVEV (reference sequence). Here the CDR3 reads CASSSLGGAREKLFF. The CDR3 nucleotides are TGTGCCAGCAGTTCCCTAGGGGGGGCGAGGGAAAAACTGTTTTTT.

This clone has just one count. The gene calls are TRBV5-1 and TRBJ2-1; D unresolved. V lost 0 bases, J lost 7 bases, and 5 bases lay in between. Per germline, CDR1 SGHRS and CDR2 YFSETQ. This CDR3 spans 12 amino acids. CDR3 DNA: TGCGCCAGCAGCTTGGGTCGTAATGAGCAGTTCTTC. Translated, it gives CASSLGRNEQFF.

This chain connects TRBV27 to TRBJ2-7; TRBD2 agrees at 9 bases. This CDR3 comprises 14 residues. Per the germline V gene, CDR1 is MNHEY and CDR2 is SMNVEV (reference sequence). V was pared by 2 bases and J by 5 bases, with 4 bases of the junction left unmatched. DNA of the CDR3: TGTGCCAGCAGTTTACAGCGGGAGGCCCACGAGCAGTACTTC. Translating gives CASSLQREAHEQYF.

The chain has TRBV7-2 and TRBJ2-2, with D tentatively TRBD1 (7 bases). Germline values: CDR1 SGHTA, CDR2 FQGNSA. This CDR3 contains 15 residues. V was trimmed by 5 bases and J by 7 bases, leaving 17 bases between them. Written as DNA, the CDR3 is TGTGCCAGCAGCCCCCAGGGGGGCGTGATCGGGGAGCTGTTTTTT. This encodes CASSPQGGVIGELFF.

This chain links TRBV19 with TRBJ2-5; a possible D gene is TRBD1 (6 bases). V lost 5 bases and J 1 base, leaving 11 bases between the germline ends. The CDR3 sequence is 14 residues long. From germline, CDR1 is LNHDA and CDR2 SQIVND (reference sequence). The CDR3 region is CASSPGQIQETQYF. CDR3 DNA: TGTGCCAGTAGTCCTGGACAGATCCAAGAGACCCAGTACTTC.

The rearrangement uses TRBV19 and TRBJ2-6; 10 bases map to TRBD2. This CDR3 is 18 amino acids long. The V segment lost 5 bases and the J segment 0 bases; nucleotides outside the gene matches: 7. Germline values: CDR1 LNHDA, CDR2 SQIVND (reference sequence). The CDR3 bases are TGTGCCAGTAGTTTGGCTAGCGGGAGATCCTCTGGGGCCAACGTCCTGACTTTC. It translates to CASSLASGRSSGANVLTF.

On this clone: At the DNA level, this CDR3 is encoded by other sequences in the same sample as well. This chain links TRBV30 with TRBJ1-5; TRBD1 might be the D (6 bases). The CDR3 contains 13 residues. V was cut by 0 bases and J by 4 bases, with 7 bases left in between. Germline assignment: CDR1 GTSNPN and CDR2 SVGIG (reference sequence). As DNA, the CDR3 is TGTGCCTGGAGTGTGCAGGGGAATCAGCCCCAGCATTTT. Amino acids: CAWSVQGNQPQHF. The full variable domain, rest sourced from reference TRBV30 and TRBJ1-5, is SQTIHQWPATLVQPVGSPLSLECTVEGTSNPNLYWYRQAAGRGLQLLFYSVGIGQISSEVPQNLSASRPQDRQFILSSKKLLLSDSGFYLCAWSVQGNQPQHFGDGTRLSIL.

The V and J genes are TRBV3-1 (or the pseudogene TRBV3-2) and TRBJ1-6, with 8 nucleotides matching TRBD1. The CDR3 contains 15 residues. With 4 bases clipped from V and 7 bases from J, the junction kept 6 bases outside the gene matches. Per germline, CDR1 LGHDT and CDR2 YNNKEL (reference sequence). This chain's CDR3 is CASSLLGQENSPLHF. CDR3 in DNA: TGTGCCAGCAGCCTGCTGGGACAGGAGAATTCACCCCTCCACTTT.

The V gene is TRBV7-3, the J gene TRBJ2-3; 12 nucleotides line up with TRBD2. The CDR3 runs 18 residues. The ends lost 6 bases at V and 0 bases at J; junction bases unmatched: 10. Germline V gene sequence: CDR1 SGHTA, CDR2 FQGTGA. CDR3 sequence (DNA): TGTGCCAGCAGTGGGGGACTAGCGGGTCTTCTGAGCACAGATACGCAGTATTTT. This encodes CASSGGLAGLLSTDTQYF.

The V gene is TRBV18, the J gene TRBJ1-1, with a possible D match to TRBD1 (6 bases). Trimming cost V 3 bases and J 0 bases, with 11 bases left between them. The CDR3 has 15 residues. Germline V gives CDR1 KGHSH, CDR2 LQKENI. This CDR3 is CASSPRQEVNTEAFF. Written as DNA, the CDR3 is TGTGCCAGCTCACCCAGACAGGAGGTGAACACTGAAGCTTTCTTT.

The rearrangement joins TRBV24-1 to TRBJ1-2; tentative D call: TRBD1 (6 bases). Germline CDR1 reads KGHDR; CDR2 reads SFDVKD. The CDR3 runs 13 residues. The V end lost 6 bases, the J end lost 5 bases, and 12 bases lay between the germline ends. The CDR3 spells CATSSTGGYGYTF. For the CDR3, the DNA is TGTGCCACCAGTTCGACAGGCGGATATGGCTACACCTTC.